The 18 T cell receptor beta chains reported below all come from one sample, sequenced in a study of shared clonotypes between healthy human individuals (dated by TCRdb to 2018 to 2020). Library creation used the immunoSEQ multiplex PCR assay. TCRdb retrieved this table from immuneACCESS and kept in-frame rearrangements only. Not all clones are present; in checked studies, unresolved V genes account for under half, and no reason is known for the remainder. The sample table shows 600,000 to 750,000 clones, and roughly 87% are seen once. The ten largest clones represent 34% of the sample. Sequenced material: memory CD8+ T cells from PBMCs. Interpreted using the paper, the cell subset or site label stands for: CD45RO+ cells pooled with CCR7-negative TemRA cells. The source is a man between 18 and 35 years old in good health. Some clones in this sample may be carry-over from other donors' samples.

The chain links TRBV27 to TRBJ2-1; D ambiguous. Per germline, CDR1 MNHEY and CDR2 SMNVEV (reference sequence). The CDR3 contains 13 residues. The V and J ends lost 5 bases and 4 bases respectively, with 9 bases between them. Here the CDR3 reads CASSGSYYNEQFF. The CDR3 DNA reads as TGTGCCAGCAGTGGCAGTTATTACAATGAGCAGTTCTTC.

V gene TRBV28 combines with J gene TRBJ2-3; 8 bases fit TRBD2. Germline V CDR1 and CDR2: MDHEN, SYDVKM. Losses at the gene ends were 6 bases for V and 2 bases for J; bases not matched to a gene: 7. The CDR3 extends over 15 amino acids. The CDR3 DNA reads as TGTGCCAGCAGGCTACTAGCGGACCACACAGATACGCAGTATTTT. It specifies CASRLLADHTDTQYF.

The rearrangement uses TRBV5-5 and TRBJ2-7; 13 bases align to TRBD2. The CDR3 totals 15 residues. Germline-derived CDR1 and CDR2 are SGHKS and YYEKEE (reference sequence). J gave up 4 bases and V 3 bases, and 4 bases lay outside the gene matches. CDR3 loop: CASSSGLAGIYEQYF. Here the CDR3 DNA reads TGTGCCAGCAGCTCGGGACTAGCGGGGATATACGAGCAGTACTTC.

V gene TRBV28 combines with J gene TRBJ2-7; 7 bases match TRBD1. V was pared by 7 bases and J by 4 bases, with 16 bases of the junction left unmatched. The CDR3 contains 16 residues. The V gene's germline CDR1 is MDHEN and CDR2 SYDVKM. The CDR3 spells CASNSSPLGRGYEQYF. The CDR3 nucleotides are TGTGCCAGCAATAGCTCCCCTCTGGGCAGGGGGTACGAGCAGTACTTC.

The chain employs TRBV10-3 and TRBJ2-1; possible D gene TRBD2, 5 bases. V was clipped by 6 bases and J by 6 bases, with 21 bases between them. Germline V gene lookup returns CDR1 ENHRY and CDR2 SYGVKD. This CDR3 is 16 amino acids long. In DNA, the CDR3 is TGTGCCATCAGAAAGAGACTCTCCGGAGAGGGCAATGAGCAGTTCTTC. This codes for CAIRKRLSGEGNEQFF.

J is TRBJ1-1 and V is TRBV21-1; TRBD1 is taken as the D call from the table, unchecked against the DNA. TRBV21-1 is annotated as a pseudogene. The CDR3 sequence is 13 residues long. CDR3 sequence: CAPRTGGVTEAFF. The CDR3 nucleotides read TGTGCCCCCCGGACAGGGGGAGTCACTGAAGCTTTCTTT.

CDR3 sequence reads: CASSIGWGAVEKLFF. The CDR3 DNA is TGTGCCAGTAGTATAGGTTGGGGGGCTGTTGAAAAACTGTTTTTT. The chain uses TRBV19 and TRBJ1-4; perhaps TRBD1 as D (6 bases). Germline CDR1 is LNHDA and CDR2 is SQIVND (reference sequence). The CDR3 is 15 residues long. Trimming removed 1 base at V and 7 bases at J, with 13 bases between.

J is TRBJ2-5 and V is TRBV11-2; D possibly matches TRBD1 or TRBD2 (5 bases each). Germline values: CDR1 SGHAT, CDR2 FQNNGV. With 3 bases removed from V and 4 bases from J, the gap between germline ends came to 18 bases. This CDR3 is built from 16 residues. The CDR3 DNA reads as TGTGCCAGCAGCTTGTGGAGGACATTACGGGCAGAGACCCAGTACTTC. It codes for CASSLWRTLRAETQYF.

This chain links TRBV4-3 with TRBJ1-1; unclear D gene. Trimming shortened V by 6 bases and J by 5 bases, and 7 bases separated the two germline ends. The CDR3 contains 11 residues. The germline gives CDR1 LGHNA, CDR2 YSLEER. The CDR3 region is CASREGTEAFF. The CDR3 DNA reads as TGCGCCAGCAGGGAAGGAACTGAAGCTTTCTTT.

This chain links TRBV7-2 with TRBJ1-1, with TRBD1 matching 9 bases. The CDR3 is 15 amino acids. With V trimmed by 5 bases and J by 2 bases, 6 bases remained unmatched. Per the germline V gene, CDR1 is SGHTA and CDR2 is FQGNSA. The CDR3 nucleotides are TGTGCCAGCAGCCCCTGGGACAGGGAAAACACTGAAGCTTTCTTT. Amino acids: CASSPWDRENTEAFF.

The chain carries TRBV10-3 and TRBJ2-1; 10 nucleotides agree with TRBD2. Trimming at V came to 4 bases and at J to 5 bases, leaving 14 bases not matched to a gene. The CDR3 is made up of 18 amino acids. The germline V gene encodes CDR1 ENHRY and CDR2 SYGVKD. CDR3 amino acids: CAISGGGGGLAEDNEQFF. DNA for the CDR3: TGTGCCATCAGTGGGGGAGGGGGAGGACTAGCGGAAGACAATGAGCAGTTCTTC.

The chain recombines TRBV27 with TRBJ2-3, with TRBD1 matching over 8 bases. Trimming cost V 6 bases and J 7 bases; bases outside gene matches: 9. Per the germline V gene, CDR1 is MNHEY and CDR2 is SMNVEV (reference sequence). The CDR3 contains 14 residues. CDR3 loop: CASRDRVVLNTQYF. CDR3 in DNA: TGTGCCAGCAGGGACAGGGTGGTATTAAATACGCAGTATTTT.

The chain employs TRBV19 and TRBJ2-5; D gene ambiguous. This CDR3 region has 13 residues. Per germline, CDR1 LNHDA and CDR2 SQIVND (reference sequence). With 5 bases removed from V and 2 bases from J, the gap between germline ends came to 9 bases. CDR3 coding DNA: TGTGCCAGTAGTCGGGCCGGTCAAGAGACCCAGTACTTC. Translated, it gives CASSRAGQETQYF. The full variable domain, with the rest looked up from reference TRBV19 and TRBJ2-5, is DGGITQSPKYLFRKEGQNVTLSCEQNLNHDAMYWYRQDPGQGLRLIYYSQIVNDFQKGDIAEGYSVSREKKESFPLTVTSAQKNPTAFYLCASSRAGQETQYFGPGTRLLVL.

The chain employs TRBV28 and TRBJ2-7; 13 positions agree with TRBD2. This CDR3 contains 15 residues. V shed 8 bases, J shed 5 bases, and the junction held 9 bases outside the gene matches. CDR1 is MDHEN and CDR2 is SYDVKM in the germline V gene. The CDR3 spells CASSELAGGMDEQYF. CDR3 DNA: TGTGCCAGCTCCGAACTAGCGGGAGGGATGGACGAGCAGTACTTC. Based on the CDR3 plus reference TRBV28 and TRBJ2-7, the full variable domain is DVKVTQSSRYLVKRTGEKVFLECVQDMDHENMFWYRQDPGLGLRLIYFSYDVKMKEKGDIPEGYSVSREKKERFSLILESASTNQTSMYLCASSELAGGMDEQYFGPGTRLTVT.

The V and J genes are TRBV30 and TRBJ1-6; 7 positions agree with TRBD1. The trim removed 4 bases at V and 4 bases at J, leaving 4 bases unmatched. The CDR3 consists of 14 residues. Germline V lookup: CDR1 GTSNPN, CDR2 SVGIG (reference sequence). The chain's CDR3 is CAWIRDSYNSPLHF. The CDR3 nucleotides read TGTGCCTGGATCCGGGACAGTTATAATTCACCCCTCCACTTT. Variable domain in full (rest from reference TRBV30 and TRBJ1-6): SQTIHQWPATLVQPVGSPLSLECTVEGTSNPNLYWYRQAAGRGLQLLFYSVGIGQISSEVPQNLSASRPQDRQFILSSKKLLLSDSGFYLCAWIRDSYNSPLHFGNGTRLTVT.

The gene calls are TRBV29-1 and TRBJ2-7; D unclear. With 0 bases removed from V and 4 bases from J, the gap between germline ends came to 7 bases. Germline-derived CDR1 and CDR2 are SQVTM and ANQGSEA. This CDR3 has 12 residues. For the CDR3, the DNA is TGCAGCGTTGAAGATCCTAGTTACGAGCAGTACTTC. Its protein is CSVEDPSYEQYF.

This clone was detected only once. The V and J genes are TRBV6-5 and TRBJ1-2; no clear D. V dropped 5 bases and J dropped 0 bases, with 10 bases sitting between them. The germline V gene encodes CDR1 MNHEY and CDR2 SVGAGI. The CDR3 has 14 amino acids. The CDR3 region is CASSPLRANYGYTF. The CDR3 DNA sequence: TGTGCCAGCAGTCCCCTACGTGCTAACTATGGCTACACCTTC.

This clone was seen only a few times. The CDR3 protein is CSGRQGLGGELFF. CDR3 nucleotides: TGCAGCGGTCGACAGGGCCTAGGCGGGGAGCTGTTTTTT. The V and J genes are TRBV29-1 and TRBJ2-2; TRBD1 agrees at 7 bases. Germline CDR1 and CDR2: SQVTM and ANQGSEA. V trimming: 7 bases; J trimming: 7 bases; junction bases outside the gene matches: 9. The CDR3 consists of 13 residues.